A single sample gave rise to the 5 T cell receptor beta chains below, sequenced in a study of blood T cell repertoires in COVID-19. Data came from immunoSEQ multiplex PCR; TCRdb stores just in-frame clones and leaves some out. The repertoire holds around 59,000 clones, roughly 79% seen once, with under 30% in the top ten. Sequencing was done on a sample of peripheral blood. The receptor set was obtained from a woman of 80 years or more with active or convalescent COVID-19.

The V and J genes are TRBV28 and TRBJ2-2, with 8 nucleotides matching TRBD2. CDR3 length equals 16 residues. Germline V CDR1 and CDR2: MDHEN, SYDVKM. The V gene end was trimmed by 1 base and the J gene end by 1 base; junction bases not matched to a gene: 2. DNA of the CDR3: TGTGCCAGCAGTTTATTCCGGGGGGGGAACACCGGGGAGCTGTTTTTT. Protein sequence: CASSLFRGGNTGELFF.

This chain connects TRBV10-3 to TRBJ2-5, with TRBD2 as a possible D gene (5 bases). V lost 3 bases and J lost 8, with 19 bases in between. There are 15 residues in the CDR3. Germline V gene lookup returns CDR1 ENHRY and CDR2 SYGVKD. This CDR3 is CAISDGRRQRETQYF. CDR3 DNA: TGTGCCATCAGTGATGGCCGGCGGCAACGGGAAACCCAGTACTTC.

This chain connects TRBV7-2 to TRBJ1-6; maybe TRBD1 (6 bases). Germline CDR1 reads SGHTA; CDR2 reads FQGNSA. The CDR3 extends over 16 amino acids. V lost 4 bases and J 7 bases, leaving 17 bases between the germline ends. The CDR3 region is CASSSSGADRNSPLHF. The CDR3 nucleotides read TGTGCCAGCAGCTCCTCAGGGGCGGATCGGAATTCACCCCTCCACTTT. Complete variable domain (other parts from reference TRBV7-2 and TRBJ1-6): GAGVSQSPSNKVTEKGKDVELRCDPISGHTALYWYRQSLGQGLEFLIYFQGNSAPDKSGLPSDRFSAERTGGSVSTLTIQRTQQEDSAVYLCASSSSGADRNSPLHFGNGTRLTVT.

In its sample, this clone was seen once. V and J are TRBV6-5 and TRBJ1-1, with D possibly being TRBD1 (6 bases). The CDR3 consists of 15 residues. The germline V gene encodes CDR1 MNHEY and CDR2 SVGAGI. V gave up 6 bases and J gave up 0 bases, with 14 bases separating them. The CDR3 DNA reads as TGTGCCAGCAGGAAAGGGGACAACATGAACACTGAAGCTTTCTTT. As protein: CASRKGDNMNTEAFF.

This chain connects TRBV11-3 to TRBJ1-5; a weak D match, TRBD1 (5 bases). V gave up 6 bases and J gave up 0 bases, with 12 bases separating them. Germline CDR1 SGHNT, CDR2 YENEEA. The CDR3 sequence is 15 residues long. The CDR3 is CASSLTDHSNQPQHF. The CDR3 nucleotides are TGTGCCAGCAGTTTGACAGACCATAGCAATCAGCCCCAGCATTTT. The full variable domain, its missing parts supplied by reference TRBV11-3 and TRBJ1-5, is EAGVVQSPRYKIIEKKQPVAFWCNPISGHNTLYWYLQNLGQGPELLIRYENEEAVDDSQLPKDRFSAERLKGVDSTLKIQPAELGDSAVYLCASSLTDHSNQPQHFGDGTRLSIL.